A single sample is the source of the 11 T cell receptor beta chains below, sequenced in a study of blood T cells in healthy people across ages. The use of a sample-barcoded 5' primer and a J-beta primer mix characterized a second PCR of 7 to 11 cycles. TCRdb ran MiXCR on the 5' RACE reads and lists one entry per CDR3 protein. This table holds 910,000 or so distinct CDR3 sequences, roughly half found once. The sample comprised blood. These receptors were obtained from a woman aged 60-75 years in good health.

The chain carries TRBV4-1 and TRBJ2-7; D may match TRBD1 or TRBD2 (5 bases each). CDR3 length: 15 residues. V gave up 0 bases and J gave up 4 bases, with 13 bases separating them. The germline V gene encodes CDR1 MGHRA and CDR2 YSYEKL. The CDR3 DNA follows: TGCGCCAGCAGCCAAGATGGGGGTAATTTGTACGAGCAGTACTTC. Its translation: CASSQDGGNLYEQYF.

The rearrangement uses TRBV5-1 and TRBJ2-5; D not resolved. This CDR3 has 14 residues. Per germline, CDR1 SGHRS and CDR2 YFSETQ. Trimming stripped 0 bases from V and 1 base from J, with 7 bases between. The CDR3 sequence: CASSLDSSQETQYF. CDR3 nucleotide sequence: TGCGCCAGCAGCTTGGACAGTTCCCAAGAGACCCAGTACTTC.

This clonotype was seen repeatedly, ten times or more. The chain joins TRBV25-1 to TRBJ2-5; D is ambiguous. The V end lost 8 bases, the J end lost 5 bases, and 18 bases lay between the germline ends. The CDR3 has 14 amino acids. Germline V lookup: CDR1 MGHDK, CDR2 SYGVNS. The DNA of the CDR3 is TGTGCCAGCCAGGACGCCATCCTTCGGGAGACCCAGTACTTC. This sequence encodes CASQDAILRETQYF. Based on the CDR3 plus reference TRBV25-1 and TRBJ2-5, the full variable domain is EADIYQTPRYLVIGTGKKITLECSQTMGHDKMYWYQQDPGMELHLIHYSYGVNSTEKGDLSSESTVSRIRTEHFPLTLESARPSHTSQYLCASQDAILRETQYFGPGTRLLVL.

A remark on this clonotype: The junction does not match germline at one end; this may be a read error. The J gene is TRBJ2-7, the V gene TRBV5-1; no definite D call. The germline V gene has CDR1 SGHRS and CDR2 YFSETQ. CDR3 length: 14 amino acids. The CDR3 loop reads CANSLAQDPYEQYF. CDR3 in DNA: TGCGCCAACAGCTTGGCACAAGACCCCTACGAGCAGTACTTC.

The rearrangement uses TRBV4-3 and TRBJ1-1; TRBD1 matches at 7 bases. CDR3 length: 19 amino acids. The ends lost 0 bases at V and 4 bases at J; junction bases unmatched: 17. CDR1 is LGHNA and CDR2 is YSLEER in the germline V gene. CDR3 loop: CASSQEMRDSYFLSTEAFF. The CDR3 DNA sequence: TGCGCCAGCAGCCAAGAAATGCGGGACAGCTACTTTTTGAGCACTGAAGCTTTCTTT.

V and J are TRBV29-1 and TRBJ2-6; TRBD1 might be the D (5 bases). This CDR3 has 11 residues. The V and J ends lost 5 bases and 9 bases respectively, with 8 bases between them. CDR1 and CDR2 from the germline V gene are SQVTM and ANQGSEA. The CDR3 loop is CSVRQSNVLTF. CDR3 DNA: TGCAGCGTTAGACAGAGCAACGTCCTGACTTTC. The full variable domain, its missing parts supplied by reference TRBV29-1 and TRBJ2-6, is SAVISQKPSRDICQRGTSLTIQCQVDSQVTMMFWYRQQPGQSLTLIATANQGSEATYESGFVIDKFPISRPNLTFSTLTVSNMSPEDSSIYLCSVRQSNVLTFGAGSRLTVL.

The CDR3 DNA sequence: TGTGCCTGGAATCCCCACCCCTACGGGCAGTACTTC. As protein: CAWNPHPYGQYF. The chain carries TRBV30 and TRBJ2-4, with unresolved D. Trimming left V 4 bases short and J 13 bases short, with 17 bases between. Germline-derived CDR1 and CDR2 are GTSNPN and SVGIG (reference sequence). The CDR3 totals 12 residues.

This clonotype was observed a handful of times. The CDR3 DNA is TGTGCCAGCAGTTTTGGACAGGGGAACTCACCCCTCCACTTT. It translates to CASSFGQGNSPLHF. This chain links TRBV12-3 or TRBV12-4 with TRBJ1-6; 9 nucleotides align to TRBD1. V was pared by 3 bases and J by 10 bases, with 4 bases of the junction left unmatched. The CDR3 contains 14 residues.

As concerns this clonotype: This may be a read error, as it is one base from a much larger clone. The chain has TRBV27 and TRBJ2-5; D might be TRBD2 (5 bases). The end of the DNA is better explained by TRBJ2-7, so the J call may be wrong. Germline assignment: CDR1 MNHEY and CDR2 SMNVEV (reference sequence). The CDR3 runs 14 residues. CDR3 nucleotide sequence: TGTGCCAGCAGTTTTTCAGCGGAGAGTTACGAGCAGTACTTC. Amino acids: CASSFSAESYEQYF.

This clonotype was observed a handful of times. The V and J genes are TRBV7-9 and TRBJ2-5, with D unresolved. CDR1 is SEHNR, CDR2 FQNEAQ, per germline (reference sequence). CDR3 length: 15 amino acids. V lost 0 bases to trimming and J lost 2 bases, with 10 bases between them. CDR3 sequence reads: CASSLAYAYQETQYF. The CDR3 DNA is TGTGCCAGCAGCTTAGCGTATGCCTATCAAGAGACCCAGTACTTC.

CDR3 sequence: CASRLMGGGETQYF. As DNA, the CDR3 is TGTGCCAGCAGGTTAATGGGAGGGGGAGAGACCCAGTACTTC. The J gene is TRBJ2-5, the V gene TRBV28, with D tentatively TRBD2 (7 bases). Germline V gene lookup returns CDR1 MDHEN and CDR2 SYDVKM. This CDR3 spans 14 amino acids. The V end was cut by 6 bases, the J end by 4 bases, with 15 bases between.